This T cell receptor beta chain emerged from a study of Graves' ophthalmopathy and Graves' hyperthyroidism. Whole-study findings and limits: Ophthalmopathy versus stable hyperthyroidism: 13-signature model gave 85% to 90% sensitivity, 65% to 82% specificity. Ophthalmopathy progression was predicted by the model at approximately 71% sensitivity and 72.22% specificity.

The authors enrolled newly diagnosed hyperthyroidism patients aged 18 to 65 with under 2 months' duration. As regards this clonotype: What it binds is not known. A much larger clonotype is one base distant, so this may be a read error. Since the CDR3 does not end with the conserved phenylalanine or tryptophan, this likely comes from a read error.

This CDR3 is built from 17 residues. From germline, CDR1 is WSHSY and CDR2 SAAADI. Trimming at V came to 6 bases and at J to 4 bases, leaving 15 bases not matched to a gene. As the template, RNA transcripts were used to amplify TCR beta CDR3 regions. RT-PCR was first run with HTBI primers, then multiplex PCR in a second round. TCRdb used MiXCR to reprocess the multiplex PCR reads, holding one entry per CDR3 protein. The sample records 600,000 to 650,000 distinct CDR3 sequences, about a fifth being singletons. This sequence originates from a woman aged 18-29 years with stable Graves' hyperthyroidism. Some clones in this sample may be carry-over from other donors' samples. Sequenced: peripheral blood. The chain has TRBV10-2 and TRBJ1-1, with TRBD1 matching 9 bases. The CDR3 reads CASSRRATGGEGTEAFV. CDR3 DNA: TGCGCCAGCAGCCGCCGGGCAACAGGGGGCGAGGGCACTGAAGCTTTCGTT.